Below are 6 T cell receptor beta chains sequenced from a single sample in a study of T cells expressing NK-cell markers. Following a re-call of the 5' RACE reads, TCRdb has one entry per CDR3 protein and lacks DNA. This repertoire includes about 550,000 distinct CDR3 sequences. Material for sequencing was blood T cells: a sorted CD56 or NKG2C T cell subset, CD4+ or CD8+ T cells, or bulk PBMC T cells (not recorded which). The receptors originated from a man younger than 35 in good health.

The rearrangement joins TRBV7-9 to TRBJ1-1; TCRdb names TRBD1, which stays unverified in the absence of DNA. The CDR3 spans 16 residues. Germline CDR1 is SEHNR and CDR2 is FQNEAQ (reference sequence). Here the CDR3 reads CASSRGTGLMNTEAFF.

The chain employs TRBV12-3 or TRBV12-4 and TRBJ2-2. The CDR3 totals 17 residues. The CDR3 reads CASRRAVSAANTGELFF.

The chain recombines TRBV6-2 or TRBV6-3 with TRBJ2-2; no DNA is available, so the TRBD2 call from TCRdb remains unchecked. Germline CDR1 reads MNHEY; CDR2 reads SVGEGT. This CDR3 is built from 21 residues. CDR3 protein: CASSYGGLAGLRTLNTGELFF.

This rearrangement joins TRBV12-3 or TRBV12-4 to TRBJ2-3. The CDR3 consists of 15 residues. The CDR3 spells CASSLGYGFTDTQYF.

J is TRBJ2-4 and V is TRBV4-2; TCRdb proposes TRBD1, but this gene call is untestable without DNA. This CDR3 region has 17 residues. Germline V gene sequence: CDR1 LGHNA, CDR2 YNFKEQ. CDR3 protein: CASSQDLEAGGPSLQYF.

The chain has TRBV28 and TRBJ2-1; the TRBD1 assignment by TCRdb is unverifiable without DNA. Looked up from germline, CDR1 is MDHEN and CDR2 is SYDVKM. This CDR3 comprises 17 residues. CDR3 amino acids: CASSLRSLAGRGNEQFF.